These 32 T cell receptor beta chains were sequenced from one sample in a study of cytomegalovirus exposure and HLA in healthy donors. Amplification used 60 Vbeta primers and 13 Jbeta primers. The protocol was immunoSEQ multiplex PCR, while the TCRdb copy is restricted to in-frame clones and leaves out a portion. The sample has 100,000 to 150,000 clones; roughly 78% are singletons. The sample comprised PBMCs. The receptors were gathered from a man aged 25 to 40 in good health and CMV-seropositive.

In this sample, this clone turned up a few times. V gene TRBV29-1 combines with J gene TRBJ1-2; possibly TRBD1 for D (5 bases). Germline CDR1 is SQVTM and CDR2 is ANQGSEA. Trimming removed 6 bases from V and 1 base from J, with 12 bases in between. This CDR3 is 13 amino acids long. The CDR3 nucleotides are TGCAGCGTCCGCCCGACAGATAACTATGGCTACACCTTC. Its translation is CSVRPTDNYGYTF.

CDR3 amino acids: CASSLVAGTSIEQFF. The CDR3 DNA reads as TGTGCCAGCAGCTTAGTTGCGGGGACTAGCATTGAGCAGTTCTTC. The V and J genes are TRBV7-6 and TRBJ2-1, with TRBD2 matching over 9 bases. Trimming took 1 base from V and 9 from J; bases not matched to a gene: 7. Germline V gives CDR1 SGHVS, CDR2 FNYEAQ. This CDR3 spans 15 amino acids.

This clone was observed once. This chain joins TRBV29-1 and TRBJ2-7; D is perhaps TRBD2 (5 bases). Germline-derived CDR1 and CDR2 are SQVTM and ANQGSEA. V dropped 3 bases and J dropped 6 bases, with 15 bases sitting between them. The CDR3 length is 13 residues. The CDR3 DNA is TGCAGCGTTGATTTGTGGAGGTCTGGCGAGCAGTACTTC. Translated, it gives CSVDLWRSGEQYF.

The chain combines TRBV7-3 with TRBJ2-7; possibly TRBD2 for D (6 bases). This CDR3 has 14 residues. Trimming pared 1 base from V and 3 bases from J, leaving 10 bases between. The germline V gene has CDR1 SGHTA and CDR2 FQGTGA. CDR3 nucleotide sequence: TGTGCCAGCAGCTTAAATCCGGGAGTCTACGAGCAGTACTTC. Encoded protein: CASSLNPGVYEQYF.

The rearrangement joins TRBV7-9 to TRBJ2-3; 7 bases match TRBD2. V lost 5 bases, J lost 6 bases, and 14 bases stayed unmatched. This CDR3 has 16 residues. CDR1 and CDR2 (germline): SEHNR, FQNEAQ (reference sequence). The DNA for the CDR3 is TGTGCCAGCAGCCTAAGCCTGGGCGGGAGTACTGATACGCAGTATTTT. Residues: CASSLSLGGSTDTQYF.

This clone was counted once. DNA of the CDR3: TGTGCCAGCAGCTCACGCCTGAGCGGGCCCAACACCGGGGAGCTGTTTTTT. Amino acids: CASSSRLSGPNTGELFF. This sequence joins TRBV5-6 and TRBJ2-2; D might be TRBD2 (6 bases). The CDR3 contains 17 residues. The germline gives CDR1 SGHDT, CDR2 YYEEEE. Trimming took 3 bases from V and 2 from J, leaving 17 bases between them.

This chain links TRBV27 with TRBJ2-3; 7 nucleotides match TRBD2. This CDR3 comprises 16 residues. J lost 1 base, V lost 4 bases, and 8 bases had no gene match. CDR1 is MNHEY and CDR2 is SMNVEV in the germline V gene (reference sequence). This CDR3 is CASSSMSGKRTDTQYF. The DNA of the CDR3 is TGTGCCAGCAGTTCCATGAGCGGGAAACGCACAGATACGCAGTATTTT.

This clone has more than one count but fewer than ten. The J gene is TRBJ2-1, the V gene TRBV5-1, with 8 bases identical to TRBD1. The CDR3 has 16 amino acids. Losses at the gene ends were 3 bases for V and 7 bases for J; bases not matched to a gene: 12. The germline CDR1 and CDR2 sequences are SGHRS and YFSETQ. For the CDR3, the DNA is TGCGCCAGCAGCTGGGCGACAGGGGCCCTAAGGAATGAGCAGTTCTTC. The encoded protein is CASSWATGALRNEQFF.

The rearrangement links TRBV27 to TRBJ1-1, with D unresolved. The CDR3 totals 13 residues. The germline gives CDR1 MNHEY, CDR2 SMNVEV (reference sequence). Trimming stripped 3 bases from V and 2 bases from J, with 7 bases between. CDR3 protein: CASSFYSNTEAFF. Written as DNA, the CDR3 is TGTGCCAGCAGTTTTTACAGTAACACTGAAGCTTTCTTT.

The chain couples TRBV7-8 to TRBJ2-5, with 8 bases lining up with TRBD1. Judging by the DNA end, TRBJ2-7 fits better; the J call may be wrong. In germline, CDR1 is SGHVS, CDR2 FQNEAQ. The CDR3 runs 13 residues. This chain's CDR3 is CASSDRGPYEQYF. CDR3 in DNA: TGTGCCAGCAGCGACAGGGGTCCCTACGAGCAGTACTTC.

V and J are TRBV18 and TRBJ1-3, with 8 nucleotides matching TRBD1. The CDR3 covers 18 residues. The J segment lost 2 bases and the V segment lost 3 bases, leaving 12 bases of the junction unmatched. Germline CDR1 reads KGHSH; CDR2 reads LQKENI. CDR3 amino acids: CASSPWTGIRGAGNTIYF. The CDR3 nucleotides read TGTGCCAGCTCACCCTGGACAGGGATACGAGGAGCTGGAAACACCATATATTTT.

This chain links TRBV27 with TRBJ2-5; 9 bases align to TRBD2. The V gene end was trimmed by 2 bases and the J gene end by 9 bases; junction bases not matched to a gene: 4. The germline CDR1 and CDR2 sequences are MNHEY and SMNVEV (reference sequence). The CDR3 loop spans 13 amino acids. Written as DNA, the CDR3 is TGTGCCAGCAGTTTAGGGGCGGGAGGGCCCCAGTACTTC. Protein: CASSLGAGGPQYF.

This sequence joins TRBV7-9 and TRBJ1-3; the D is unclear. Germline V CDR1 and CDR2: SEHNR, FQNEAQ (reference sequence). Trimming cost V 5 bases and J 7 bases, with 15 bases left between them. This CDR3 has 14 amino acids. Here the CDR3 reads CASSPMTGSNTIYF. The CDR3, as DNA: TGTGCCAGCAGCCCCATGACCGGGTCTAACACCATATATTTT.

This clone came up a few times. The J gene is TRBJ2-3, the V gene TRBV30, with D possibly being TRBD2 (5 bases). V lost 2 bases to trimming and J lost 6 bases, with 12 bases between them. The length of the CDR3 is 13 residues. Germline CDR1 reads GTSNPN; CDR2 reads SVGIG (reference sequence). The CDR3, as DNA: TGTGCCTGGAGTCCCCGGGGTTGGGATACGCAGTATTTT. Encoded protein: CAWSPRGWDTQYF.

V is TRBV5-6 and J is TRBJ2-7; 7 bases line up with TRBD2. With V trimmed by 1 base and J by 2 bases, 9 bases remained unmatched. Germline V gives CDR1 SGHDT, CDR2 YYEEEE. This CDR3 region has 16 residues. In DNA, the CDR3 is TGTGCCAGCAGCTTGAGGAGGACGGGAGGAGCCTACGAGCAGTACTTC. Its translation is CASSLRRTGGAYEQYF.

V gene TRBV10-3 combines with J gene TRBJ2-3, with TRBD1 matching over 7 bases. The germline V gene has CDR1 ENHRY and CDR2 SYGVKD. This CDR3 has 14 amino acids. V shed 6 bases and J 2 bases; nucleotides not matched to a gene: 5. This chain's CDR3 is CAISLGGNTDTQYF. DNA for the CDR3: TGTGCCATCAGCCTAGGGGGCAACACAGATACGCAGTATTTT.

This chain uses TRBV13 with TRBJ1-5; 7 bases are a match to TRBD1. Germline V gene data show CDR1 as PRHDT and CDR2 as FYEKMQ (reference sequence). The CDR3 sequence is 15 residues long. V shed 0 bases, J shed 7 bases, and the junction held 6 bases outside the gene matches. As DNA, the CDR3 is TGTGCCAGCAGCTTAGGCGGGGACAGTTTCCAGCCCCAGCATTTT. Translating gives CASSLGGDSFQPQHF.

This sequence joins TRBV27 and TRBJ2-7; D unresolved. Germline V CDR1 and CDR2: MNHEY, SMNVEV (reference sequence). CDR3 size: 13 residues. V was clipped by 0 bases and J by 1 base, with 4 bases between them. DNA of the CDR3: TGTGCCAGCAGTTTATCTATATCCTACGAGCAGTACTTC. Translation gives CASSLSISYEQYF.

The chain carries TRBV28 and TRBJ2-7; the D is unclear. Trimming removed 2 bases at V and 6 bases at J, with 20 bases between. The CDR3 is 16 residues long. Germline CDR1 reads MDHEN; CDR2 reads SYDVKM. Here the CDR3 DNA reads TGTGCCAGCAGTTTACTTGAGTCCGCGCCCTTTTCCGAGCAGTACTTC. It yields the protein CASSLLESAPFSEQYF.

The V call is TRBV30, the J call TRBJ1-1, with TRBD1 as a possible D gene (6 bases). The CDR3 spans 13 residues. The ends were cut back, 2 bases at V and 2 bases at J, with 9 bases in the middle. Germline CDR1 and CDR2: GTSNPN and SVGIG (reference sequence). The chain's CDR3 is CAWSWTANTEAFF. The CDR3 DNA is TGTGCCTGGAGTTGGACAGCAAACACTGAAGCTTTCTTT.

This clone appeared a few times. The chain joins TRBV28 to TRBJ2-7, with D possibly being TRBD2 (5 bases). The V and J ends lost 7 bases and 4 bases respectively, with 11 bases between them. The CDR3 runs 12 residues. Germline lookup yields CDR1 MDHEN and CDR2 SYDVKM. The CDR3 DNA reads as TGTGCCAGCACGGCGAGCGGATACGAGCAGTACTTC. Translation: CASTASGYEQYF.

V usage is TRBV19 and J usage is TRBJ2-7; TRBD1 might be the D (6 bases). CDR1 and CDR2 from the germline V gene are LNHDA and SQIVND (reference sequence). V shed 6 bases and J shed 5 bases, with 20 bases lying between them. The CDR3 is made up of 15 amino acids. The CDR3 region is CASRQTGTPRDEQYF. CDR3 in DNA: TGTGCCAGTAGACAAACAGGGACCCCGAGGGACGAGCAGTACTTC.

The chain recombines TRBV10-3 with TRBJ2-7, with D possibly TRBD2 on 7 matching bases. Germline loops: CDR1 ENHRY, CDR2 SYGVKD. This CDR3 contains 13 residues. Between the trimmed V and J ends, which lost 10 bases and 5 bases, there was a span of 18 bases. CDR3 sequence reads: CATGGGGADEQYF. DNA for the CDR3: TGTGCCACCGGAGGAGGGGGGGCGGACGAGCAGTACTTC.

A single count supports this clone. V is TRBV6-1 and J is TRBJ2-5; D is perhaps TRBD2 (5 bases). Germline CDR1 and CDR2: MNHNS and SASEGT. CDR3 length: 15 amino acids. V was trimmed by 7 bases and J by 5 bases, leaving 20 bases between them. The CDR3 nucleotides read TGTGCCAGCATAACCACCGGGGTTACGGGCGAGACCCAGTACTTC. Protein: CASITTGVTGETQYF.

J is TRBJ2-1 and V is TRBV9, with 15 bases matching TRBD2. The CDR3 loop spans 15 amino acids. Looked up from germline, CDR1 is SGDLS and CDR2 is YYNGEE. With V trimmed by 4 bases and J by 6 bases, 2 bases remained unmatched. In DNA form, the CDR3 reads TGTGCCAGCAGCCCGGGACTAGCGGGAGGCAATGAGCAGTTCTTC. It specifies CASSPGLAGGNEQFF.

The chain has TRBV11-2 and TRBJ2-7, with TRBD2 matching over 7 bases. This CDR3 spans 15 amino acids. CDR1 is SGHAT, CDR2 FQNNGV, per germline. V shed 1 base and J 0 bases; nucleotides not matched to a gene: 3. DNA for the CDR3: TGTGCCAGCAGCTTAGGTAGCGGGTACTCCTACGAGCAGTACTTC. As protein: CASSLGSGYSYEQYF.

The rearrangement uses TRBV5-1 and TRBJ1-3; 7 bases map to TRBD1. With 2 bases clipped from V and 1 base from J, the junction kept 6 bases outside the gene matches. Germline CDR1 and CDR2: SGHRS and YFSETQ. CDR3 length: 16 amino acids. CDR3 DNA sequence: TGCGCCAGCAGCTTTAATTCGGGACAGTCTGGAAACACCATATATTTT. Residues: CASSFNSGQSGNTIYF.

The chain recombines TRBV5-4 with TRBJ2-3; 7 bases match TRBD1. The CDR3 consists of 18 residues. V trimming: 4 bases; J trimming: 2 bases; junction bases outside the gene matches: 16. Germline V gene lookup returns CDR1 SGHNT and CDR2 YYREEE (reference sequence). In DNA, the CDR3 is TGTGCCAGCAGCCAATACTTAGAATGGACAGGCGACACAGATACGCAGTATTTT. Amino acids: CASSQYLEWTGDTDTQYF. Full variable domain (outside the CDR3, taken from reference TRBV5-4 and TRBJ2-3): ETGVTQSPTHLIKTRGQQVTLRCSSQSGHNTVSWYQQALGQGPQFIFQYYREEENGRGNFPPRFSGLQFPNYSSELNVNALELDDSALYLCASSQYLEWTGDTDTQYFGPGTRLTVL.

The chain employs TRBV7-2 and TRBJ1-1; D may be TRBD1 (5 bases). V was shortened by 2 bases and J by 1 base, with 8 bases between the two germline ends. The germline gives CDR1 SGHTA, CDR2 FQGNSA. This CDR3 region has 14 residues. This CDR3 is CASSLRQRNTEAFF. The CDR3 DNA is TGTGCCAGCAGCTTAAGACAGAGGAACACTGAAGCTTTCTTT. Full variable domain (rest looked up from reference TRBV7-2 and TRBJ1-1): GAGVSQSPSNKVTEKGKDVELRCDPISGHTALYWYRQSLGQGLEFLIYFQGNSAPDKSGLPSDRFSAERTGGSVSTLTIQRTQQEDSAVYLCASSLRQRNTEAFFGQGTRLTVV.

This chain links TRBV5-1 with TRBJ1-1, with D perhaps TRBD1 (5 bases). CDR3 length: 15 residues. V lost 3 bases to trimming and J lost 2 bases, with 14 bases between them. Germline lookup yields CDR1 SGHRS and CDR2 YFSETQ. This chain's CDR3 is CASSSGGGFNTEAFF. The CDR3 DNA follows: TGCGCCAGCAGCTCCGGCGGGGGGTTTAACACTGAAGCTTTCTTT.

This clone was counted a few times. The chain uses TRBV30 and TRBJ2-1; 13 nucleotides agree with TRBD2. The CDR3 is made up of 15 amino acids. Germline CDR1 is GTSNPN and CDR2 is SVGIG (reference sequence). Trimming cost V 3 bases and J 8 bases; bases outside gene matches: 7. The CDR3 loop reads CAWSHGLAGEDEQFF. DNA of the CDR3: TGTGCCTGGAGCCACGGACTAGCGGGAGAGGATGAGCAGTTCTTC.

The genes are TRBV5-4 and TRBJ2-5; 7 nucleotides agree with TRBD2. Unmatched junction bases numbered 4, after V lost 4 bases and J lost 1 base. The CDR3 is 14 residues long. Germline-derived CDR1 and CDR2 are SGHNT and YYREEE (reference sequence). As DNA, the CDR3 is TGTGCCAGCAGCGGGTGGGGGGGCCAAGAGACCCAGTACTTC. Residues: CASSGWGGQETQYF.